This T cell receptor beta chain was sequenced in a study of blood T cell repertoires in COVID-19. Only in-frame clones appear in the TCRdb table, and some are missing; sequencing was by immunoSEQ multiplex PCR. This table holds roughly 340,000 clones, about 90% found once. Per germline, CDR1 MGHRA and CDR2 YSYEKL. J gave up 5 bases and V 0 bases, and 9 bases lay outside the gene matches. This CDR3 is built from 18 residues. The count of this clone is one. The chain is built from TRBV4-1 and TRBJ1-6; TRBD1 matches 8 bases. The TCR originated in a woman under 30 who had recovered from COVID-19. What was sequenced was peripheral blood. DNA for the CDR3: TGCGCCAGCAGCCAAGACTTAGGCCAGGGGGCAAATAATTCACCCCTCCACTTT. Protein: CASSQDLGQGANNSPLHF.